The entry below gives a single T cell receptor beta chain sequence along with its context. The PCR contained 60 Vbeta and 13 Jbeta primers. Generated by immunoSEQ multiplex PCR, the TCRdb table keeps only in-frame clones and is missing some. The data hold about 90,000 clones, with about nine tenths observed a single time. The data originate from a study of cytomegalovirus exposure and HLA in healthy donors. The CDR3 extends over 15 amino acids. V lost 1 base and J lost 4, with 13 bases in between. In germline, CDR1 is LNHNV, CDR2 YYDKDF (reference sequence). The gene calls are TRBV15 and TRBJ1-2; D is perhaps TRBD1 (5 bases). The TCR comes from a man between 18 and 35 years old in good health and CMV-seronegative. The sequencing sample was made of PBMCs. CDR3 in DNA: TGTGCCACCAGCAGAGGTCAGGGAGGGAGCTATGGCTACACCTTC. This gives the protein CATSRGQGGSYGYTF.